A selection of T cell receptor beta chains follows, all from one sample in a study of cytomegalovirus exposure and HLA in healthy donors. Sequencing used immunoSEQ multiplex PCR; TCRdb keeps in-frame clones, though not all of them. The sample yields 150,000 or so clones, 75% to 90% seen once. What was sequenced was PBMCs. These receptors were taken from a woman younger than 30 in good health and CMV-seronegative. The CDR3 runs from the conserved cysteine through the conserved F or W. Fields, in order: J gene, D gene, clone size, V gene, CDR3 protein, CDR3 DNA. The D gene is left open where the match is weak. Not all rows give a size; the values are once, few, many and, for expanded clones, a class.

TRBJ1-1	TRBD1	.	TRBV19	CASSAQRGQNTEAFF	TGTGCCAGTAGTGCTCAAAGGGGGCAGAACACTGAAGCTTTCTTT
TRBJ1-2	TRBD1	.	TRBV6-6	CASSYSIQGAGGYTF	TGTGCCAGCAGTTACTCGATACAGGGGGCGGGTGGCTACACCTTC
TRBJ2-3	TRBD2	few	TRBV4-1	CASSALAGGQTDTQYF	TGCGCCAGCAGCGCACTAGCGGGGGGGCAAACAGATACGCAGTATTTT
TRBJ1-1	.	.	TRBV2	CASRLATEAFF	TGTGCCAGCAGGCTGGCTACTGAAGCTTTCTTT
TRBJ2-7	TRBD2	.	TRBV28	CASSPVAGGSYEQYF	TGTGCCAGCAGTCCTGTAGCGGGGGGCTCCTACGAGCAGTACTTC
TRBJ1-1	TRBD1	.	TRBV5-1	CASSLGTGAFRGTEAFF	TGCGCCAGCAGCTTGGGTACAGGGGCGTTTAGGGGCACTGAAGCTTTCTTT
TRBJ1-4	.	.	TRBV7-5	CARSLEWASSTNEKLFF	TGTGCCAGAAGCTTAGAGTGGGCCAGCTCAACTAATGAAAAACTGTTTTTT
TRBJ1-5	.	.	TRBV2	CASSPRISNQPQHF	TGTGCCAGCAGTCCCAGGATTAGCAATCAGCCCCAGCATTTT
TRBJ2-1	.	.	TRBV6-1	CASSAAAGASYNEQFF	TGTGCCAGCAGTGCGGCGGCGGGGGCCTCCTACAATGAGCAGTTCTTC
TRBJ1-1	.	.	TRBV5-1	CASSARRTAVSTEAFF	TGCGCCAGCAGCGCGAGGCGGACAGCCGTGAGCACTGAAGCTTTCTTT
TRBJ2-7	.	.	TRBV6-1	CASSYNEQYF	TGTGCCAGCAGTTATAACGAGCAGTACTTC
TRBJ2-7	.	few	TRBV10-3	CAISRAGRSYEQYF	TGTGCCATCAGTCGGGCAGGGCGCTCCTACGAGCAGTACTTC
TRBJ2-1	.	.	TRBV15	CATSRGTPGLDYNEQFF	TGTGCCACCAGCAGAGGCACACCGGGACTGGACTACAATGAGCAGTTCTTC
TRBJ1-1	.	.	TRBV14	CASSDQGNEAFF	TGTGCCAGCAGCGATCAGGGCAATGAAGCTTTCTTT
TRBJ2-2	TRBD1	.	TRBV7-3	CASSLDGTAPGELFF	TGTGCCAGCAGCTTAGACGGGACAGCCCCCGGGGAGCTGTTTTTT
TRBJ1-2	.	.	TRBV5-1	CASSLEVRGAGYTF	TGCGCCAGCAGCTTGGAGGTCAGGGGTGCTGGCTACACCTTC
TRBJ2-5	.	.	TRBV5-6	CASSPGLGQETQYF	TGTGCCAGCAGCCCCGGACTGGGCCAAGAGACCCAGTACTTC
TRBJ2-7	.	.	TRBV5-8	CASSDGWGLSPYEQYF	TGTGCCAGCAGCGACGGGTGGGGGCTGAGCCCCTACGAGCAGTACTTC
TRBJ1-3	.	.	TRBV5-6	CASSLKYRSSGNTIYF	TGTGCCAGCAGCTTGAAGTACAGGAGCTCTGGAAACACCATATATTTT
TRBJ1-1	TRBD1	.	TRBV28	CATREGAGTEAFF	TGTGCCACCAGGGAGGGGGCGGGCACTGAAGCTTTCTTT
TRBJ1-4	.	.	TRBV4-1	CASSQFSVGPLSPNEKLFF	TGCGCCAGCAGCCAATTTTCGGTGGGCCCTCTTTCACCTAATGAAAAACTGTTTTTT
TRBJ2-5	.	.	TRBV5-1	CATTAATQYF	TGCGCCACGACAGCAGCGACCCAGTACTTC
TRBJ1-1	.	.	TRBV5-1	CASSFKLNARNTEAFF	TGCGCCAGCAGCTTTAAGCTTAACGCGAGGAACACTGAAGCTTTCTTT
TRBJ1-5	TRBD1	.	TRBV7-9	CASSTQGDYQPQHF	TGTGCCAGCAGCACACAGGGGGATTATCAGCCCCAGCATTTT
TRBJ1-2	.	.	TRBV27	CASSSTGGFIYTF	TGTGCCAGCAGTTCCACAGGTGGATTTATCTACACCTTC
TRBJ1-5	TRBD1	many	TRBV25-1	CASSASHGTGVGSQPQHF	TGTGCCAGCAGTGCGTCCCACGGGACAGGGGTTGGCAGTCAGCCCCAGCATTTT
TRBJ2-5	.	.	TRBV5-1	CASSLALGRETQYF	TGCGCCAGCAGCTTGGCCTTGGGGCGGGAGACCCAGTACTTC
TRBJ1-5	.	.	TRBV28	CASSSPPGTQPQHF	TGTGCCAGCAGTTCCCCCCCAGGCACTCAGCCCCAGCATTTT
TRBJ1-5	.	.	TRBV19	CASSIRLSTVSNQPQHF	TGTGCCAGTAGTATTCGTCTCTCAACGGTAAGCAATCAGCCCCAGCATTTT
TRBJ2-3	TRBD2	.	TRBV9	CASSVDPAGGTDTQYF	TGTGCCAGCAGCGTAGACCCAGCGGGGGGCACAGATACGCAGTATTTT
TRBJ1-3	TRBD1	.	TRBV6-1	CASRETPGQTSYF	TGTGCCAGCAGGGAGACTCCGGGACAGACCTCGTATTTT
TRBJ2-1	.	.	TRBV27	CASSPRRSFNEQFF	TGTGCCAGCAGTCCTCGGAGAAGCTTCAATGAGCAGTTCTTC
TRBJ2-7	TRBD2	.	TRBV6-6	CATISGAISYEQYF	TGTGCCACCATTAGCGGGGCTATATCCTACGAGCAGTACTTC
TRBJ2-3	TRBD2	.	TRBV4-1	CASSQSGGDTQYF	TGCGCCAGCAGCCAGAGCGGGGGCGATACGCAGTATTTT
TRBJ2-1	TRBD2	.	TRBV7-9	CASSSRLAGGGEQFF	TGTGCCAGCAGCTCCCGACTAGCGGGGGGTGGTGAGCAGTTCTTC
TRBJ1-4	.	.	TRBV4-1	CASSRLGGVVKEKLFF	TGCGCCAGCAGCAGGCTCGGGGGGGTAGTTAAGGAAAAACTGTTTTTT
TRBJ2-3	.	.	TRBV5-1	CASSFQGSSTDTQYF	TGCGCCAGCAGCTTTCAGGGATCTAGCACAGATACGCAGTATTTT
TRBJ2-1	.	once	TRBV5-1	CASRPWLGGDEQFF	TGCGCCAGCAGACCATGGCTAGGTGGTGATGAGCAGTTCTTC
TRBJ1-1	.	.	TRBV7-2	CASSNRYTEAFF	TGTGCCAGCAGCAACAGGTACACTGAAGCTTTCTTT
TRBJ1-1	.	.	TRBV19	CASTQTPQGMVPEAFF	TGTGCCAGTACCCAGACGCCACAGGGAATGGTCCCTGAAGCTTTCTTT
TRBJ2-7	TRBD1	once	TRBV14	CASKREARDSVHEQYF	TGTGCCAGCAAGCGAGAGGCCCGGGACAGTGTCCACGAGCAGTACTTC
TRBJ1-2	TRBD1	.	TRBV5-1	CASSSTTGGLGGYTF	TGCGCCAGCAGCTCTACGACAGGGGGATTAGGTGGCTACACCTTC